Below, 27 T cell receptor beta chains from the same sample are listed, as sequenced in a study of cytomegalovirus exposure and HLA in healthy donors. The PCR employed 60 Vbeta primers together with 13 Jbeta primers. TCRdb's copy holds only in-frame clones and misses some; the assay was immunoSEQ multiplex PCR. The sample includes over 150,000 clones, around 63% of them seen just once. Sequencing input: PBMCs. The receptors derive from a woman aged 18-35 years in good health and CMV-seropositive.

The chain uses TRBV18 and TRBJ2-2, with 8 bases matching TRBD2. This CDR3 has 17 residues. Per the germline V gene, CDR1 is KGHSH and CDR2 is LQKENI. J was trimmed by 0 bases and V by 3 bases; bases with no gene match: 6. CDR3 sequence reads: CASSPLLAATNTGELFF. The CDR3 region has the DNA TGTGCCAGCTCACCCCTACTAGCGGCCACGAACACCGGGGAGCTGTTTTTT.

The V and J genes are TRBV9 and TRBJ2-1, with TRBD2 matching 8 bases. The junction had 6 bases not matched to a gene; V was cut back by 4 bases and J by 3 bases. CDR3 length: 15 residues. Germline loops: CDR1 SGDLS, CDR2 YYNGEE. CDR3 region: CASSPGGGNYNEQFF. The CDR3, as DNA: TGTGCCAGCAGCCCCGGGGGGGGCAACTACAATGAGCAGTTCTTC.

The chain carries TRBV11-2 and TRBJ1-1, with a weak D call TRBD1 (5 bases). The length of the CDR3 is 14 residues. With 6 bases removed from V and 6 bases from J, the gap between germline ends came to 17 bases. Per germline, CDR1 SGHAT and CDR2 FQNNGV. In nucleotides, the CDR3 is TGTGCCAGCAGGCGCTCCGGGGGTGAGGCTGAAGCTTTCTTT. This codes for CASRRSGGEAEAFF.

The chain is built from TRBV19 and TRBJ2-1; 7 bases agree with TRBD2. The CDR3 contains 16 residues. Losses at the gene ends were 4 bases for V and 0 bases for J; bases not matched to a gene: 6. Germline V lookup: CDR1 LNHDA, CDR2 SQIVND (reference sequence). The CDR3 spells CASSREGGSSYNEQFF. The CDR3 DNA sequence: TGTGCCAGTAGTAGGGAGGGAGGGAGCTCCTACAATGAGCAGTTCTTC.

The chain uses TRBV2 and TRBJ2-7, with D hard to call. The V end was cut by 4 bases, the J end by 5 bases, with 15 bases between. The CDR3 covers 14 residues. Per the germline V gene, CDR1 is SNHLY and CDR2 is FYNNEI. The CDR3 here is CASSAPTTADEQYF. In nucleotides, the CDR3 is TGTGCCAGCAGTGCCCCTACTACCGCGGACGAGCAGTACTTC.

The chain combines TRBV15 with TRBJ2-7, with a tentative D call TRBD1 (5 bases). The V and J ends lost 0 bases and 3 bases respectively, with 6 bases between them. Germline CDR1 reads LNHNV; CDR2 reads YYDKDF (reference sequence). CDR3 length: 13 residues. The CDR3 spells CATSREDSYEQYF. The DNA for the CDR3 is TGTGCCACCAGCAGAGAAGACAGCTACGAGCAGTACTTC.

The rearrangement uses TRBV19 and TRBJ1-1; D not resolved. The CDR3 totals 11 residues. Germline V lookup: CDR1 LNHDA, CDR2 SQIVND (reference sequence). Trimming pared 7 bases from V and 4 bases from J, leaving 7 bases between. CDR3 nucleotides: TGTGCCAGTACCCCGGGCACTGAAGCTTTCTTT. Translating it yields CASTPGTEAFF.

A few counts support this clone. V gene TRBV1 combines with J gene TRBJ2-7; the DNA was not compared with TRBD2, the D call given in the table. TRBV1 is deemed a pseudogene. The CDR3 length is 19 residues. The CDR3, as DNA: TGCACCAGCAGCGCTAGTCAGACTAGCGGGGGGACGTTTATTGGGGAGCAGTACTTC. It yields the protein CTSSASQTSGGTFIGEQYF.

The chain uses TRBV6-5 and TRBJ2-7; 8 bases agree with TRBD1. The ends lost 5 bases at V and 2 bases at J; junction bases unmatched: 5. The V gene's germline CDR1 is MNHEY and CDR2 SVGAGI. This CDR3 has 14 residues. The CDR3 bases are TGTGCCAGCAGTGGTCAGGGACAGGCCTACGAGCAGTACTTC. Translation: CASSGQGQAYEQYF.

The table lists this clone with a few counts. This rearrangement joins TRBV6-1 to TRBJ1-6; TRBD1 might be the D (5 bases). Germline V gene sequence: CDR1 MNHNS, CDR2 SASEGT. The V gene lost 8 bases and the J gene lost 8 bases, with 13 bases spanning the gap. CDR3 length: 13 amino acids. The CDR3 DNA reads TGTGCCAGCGCAGGGTACCCCTATTCACCCCTCCACTTT. It translates to CASAGYPYSPLHF.

This clone was detected only a few times. The chain is built from TRBV30 and TRBJ1-2, with 7 bases fitting TRBD1. Losses at the gene ends were 3 bases for V and 0 bases for J; bases not matched to a gene: 13. The germline V gene encodes CDR1 GTSNPN and CDR2 SVGIG (reference sequence). This CDR3 is built from 17 residues. CDR3 nucleotide sequence: TGTGCCTGGAGAGTGACAGGGTCCGCAATCACTAACTATGGCTACACCTTC. This encodes CAWRVTGSAITNYGYTF. Supplemented by reference TRBV30 and TRBJ1-2, the full variable domain reads SQTIHQWPATLVQPVGSPLSLECTVEGTSNPNLYWYRQAAGRGLQLLFYSVGIGQISSEVPQNLSASRPQDRQFILSSKKLLLSDSGFYLCAWRVTGSAITNYGYTFGSGTRLTVV.

The gene calls are TRBV7-2 and TRBJ2-7; 12 bases match TRBD1. The CDR3 totals 13 residues. J lost 10 bases, V lost 2 bases, and 3 bases had no gene match. CDR1 is SGHTA, CDR2 FQGNSA, per germline. The CDR3 bases are TGTGCCAGCAGCTTAACCGGGACAGGGGGCCAGTACTTC. The encoded protein is CASSLTGTGGQYF.

V and J are TRBV7-8 and TRBJ1-5; TRBD1 matches at 7 bases. V was pared by 5 bases and J by 1 base, with 8 bases of the junction left unmatched. The CDR3 contains 16 residues. The germline CDR1 and CDR2 sequences are SGHVS and FQNEAQ. CDR3: CASSPAPQGSNQPQHF. The CDR3 DNA sequence: TGTGCCAGCAGCCCGGCCCCACAGGGGAGCAATCAGCCCCAGCATTTT.

The chain couples TRBV18 to TRBJ2-5, with D perhaps matching TRBD1 (5 bases). Trimming left V 5 bases short and J 6 bases short, with 13 bases between. The length of the CDR3 is 13 residues. From germline, CDR1 is KGHSH and CDR2 LQKENI. CDR3 region: CASSDQGTKTQYF. The CDR3 DNA is TGTGCCAGCTCAGACCAGGGTACCAAGACCCAGTACTTC.

The V gene is TRBV11-3, the J gene TRBJ1-6, with 7 bases lining up with TRBD1. This CDR3 is 17 amino acids long. The germline gives CDR1 SGHNT, CDR2 YENEEA. V was clipped by 5 bases and J by 0 bases; unmatched bases: 7. This CDR3 is CASSKGGVSSYNSPLHF. The CDR3 DNA sequence: TGTGCCAGCAGCAAAGGGGGCGTCAGCTCCTATAATTCACCCCTCCACTTT.

This chain uses TRBV7-9 with TRBJ2-3, with a possible D match to TRBD2 (6 bases). The CDR3 length is 14 residues. Germline V lookup: CDR1 SEHNR, CDR2 FQNEAQ (reference sequence). Trimming removed 6 bases at V and 2 bases at J, with 12 bases between. The CDR3 DNA sequence: TGTGCCAGCAGAGGCGGGAAAGTCACAGATACGCAGTATTTT. As protein: CASRGGKVTDTQYF.

The sample holds a few counts of this clone. The V and J genes are TRBV27 and TRBJ2-3; 7 bases line up with TRBD1. CDR3 size: 14 residues. The V and J ends lost 4 bases and 7 bases, in that order; junction bases with no gene match: 8. CDR1 is MNHEY, CDR2 SMNVEV, per germline (reference sequence). The CDR3 here is CASSSLRGRNTQYF. The CDR3 nucleotides are TGTGCCAGCAGTTCACTCAGGGGGAGAAATACGCAGTATTTT.

This sequence joins TRBV6-6 and TRBJ1-2, with D possibly TRBD1 on 6 matching bases. The V gene lost 8 bases and the J gene lost 6 bases, with 13 bases spanning the gap. The germline gives CDR1 MNHNY, CDR2 SVGAGI (reference sequence). This CDR3 is built from 12 residues. In DNA, the CDR3 is TGTGCCAGCTCGGGGACATCTCATGGCTACACCTTC. Its translation: CASSGTSHGYTF.

The chain links TRBV15 to TRBJ2-7; D might be TRBD2 (6 bases). V was cut by 5 bases and J by 5 bases, with 31 bases left in between. CDR3 size: 19 residues. Germline V gene data show CDR1 as LNHNV and CDR2 as YYDKDF (reference sequence). This CDR3 is CATSEARIEGTHPVDEQYF. CDR3 coding DNA: TGTGCCACCAGCGAAGCACGGATCGAGGGGACTCACCCTGTGGACGAGCAGTACTTC. Combining the CDR3 with reference TRBV15 and TRBJ2-7 gives the whole variable domain DAMVIQNPRYQVTQFGKPVTLSCSQTLNHNVMYWYQQKSSQAPKLLFHYYDKDFNNEADTPDNFQSRRPNTSFCFLDIRSPGLGDTAMYLCATSEARIEGTHPVDEQYFGPGTRLTVT.

The V call is TRBV5-4, the J call TRBJ2-5; D is ambiguous. The end of the DNA fits TRBJ2-7 better, so the J call may be wrong. Looked up from germline, CDR1 is SGHNT and CDR2 is YYREEE (reference sequence). The CDR3 sequence is 15 residues long. Here the CDR3 DNA reads TGTGCCAGCAGCTTGGGTACCCTACTTTCCTACGAGCAGTACTTC. This encodes CASSLGTLLSYEQYF.

This clone showed up just a few times. The chain has TRBV7-2 and TRBJ2-3; D gene uncertain. This CDR3 is built from 12 residues. From germline, CDR1 is SGHTA and CDR2 FQGNSA. The V gene lost 4 bases and the J gene lost 2 bases, with 4 bases spanning the gap. CDR3 in DNA: TGTGCCAGCAGCTCCTACACAGATACGCAGTATTTT. It is translated as CASSSYTDTQYF.

The chain combines TRBV5-4 with TRBJ2-3; the match to TRBD2 covers 10 bases. J lost 4 bases, V lost 0 bases, and 8 bases had no gene match. In germline, CDR1 is SGHNT, CDR2 YYREEE (reference sequence). This CDR3 region has 17 residues. The CDR3 is CASSLAGQRGGSDTQYF. The CDR3 region has the DNA TGTGCCAGCAGCTTGGCAGGTCAGCGGGGGGGCTCAGATACGCAGTATTTT.

This chain joins TRBV13 and TRBJ2-5; TRBD2 agrees at 9 bases. CDR3 size: 15 residues. The trim removed 5 bases at V and 2 bases at J, leaving 6 bases unmatched. CDR1 is PRHDT and CDR2 is FYEKMQ in the germline V gene (reference sequence). CDR3 sequence (DNA): TGTGCCAGCAGCCACATGACTAGCGGACAAGAGACCCAGTACTTC. Translating gives CASSHMTSGQETQYF.

This clone was found a few times. J is TRBJ1-1 and V is TRBV14; TRBD1 is a possible D gene (5 bases). CDR1 and CDR2 (germline): SGHDN, FVKESK. The CDR3 sequence is 16 residues long. With 0 bases removed from V and 0 bases from J, the gap between germline ends came to 11 bases. DNA of the CDR3: TGTGCCAGCAGCCAAGAGGGTCCAGGGCTGAACACTGAAGCTTTCTTT. Amino acid sequence: CASSQEGPGLNTEAFF.

The V gene is TRBV7-9, the J gene TRBJ2-3, with 9 bases lining up with TRBD1. Germline V gene data show CDR1 as SEHNR and CDR2 as FQNEAQ (reference sequence). With V trimmed by 2 bases and J by 8 bases, 17 bases remained unmatched. This CDR3 spans 18 amino acids. CDR3 amino acids: CASSLHGTGTESGSTQYF. CDR3 nucleotides: TGTGCCAGCAGCTTACATGGGACAGGGACTGAGTCGGGCTCTACGCAGTATTTT.

The V call is TRBV15, the J call TRBJ2-2, with a tentative D call TRBD1 (6 bases). The CDR3 runs 16 residues. Trimming pared 1 base from V and 4 bases from J, leaving 13 bases between. In germline, CDR1 is LNHNV, CDR2 YYDKDF (reference sequence). In DNA form, the CDR3 reads TGTGCCACCAGCAGAGCCTGGACAGTAGGCACCGGGGAGCTGTTTTTT. It yields the protein CATSRAWTVGTGELFF.

This sequence joins TRBV28 and TRBJ2-7; TRBD2 matches 7 bases. CDR3 length: 17 residues. The V segment lost 6 bases and the J segment 5 bases; nucleotides outside the gene matches: 19. Looked up from germline, CDR1 is MDHEN and CDR2 is SYDVKM. This chain's CDR3 is CASSSPGSGITWDEQYF. DNA for the CDR3: TGTGCCAGCAGCTCCCCCGGCAGCGGGATCACGTGGGACGAGCAGTACTTC.